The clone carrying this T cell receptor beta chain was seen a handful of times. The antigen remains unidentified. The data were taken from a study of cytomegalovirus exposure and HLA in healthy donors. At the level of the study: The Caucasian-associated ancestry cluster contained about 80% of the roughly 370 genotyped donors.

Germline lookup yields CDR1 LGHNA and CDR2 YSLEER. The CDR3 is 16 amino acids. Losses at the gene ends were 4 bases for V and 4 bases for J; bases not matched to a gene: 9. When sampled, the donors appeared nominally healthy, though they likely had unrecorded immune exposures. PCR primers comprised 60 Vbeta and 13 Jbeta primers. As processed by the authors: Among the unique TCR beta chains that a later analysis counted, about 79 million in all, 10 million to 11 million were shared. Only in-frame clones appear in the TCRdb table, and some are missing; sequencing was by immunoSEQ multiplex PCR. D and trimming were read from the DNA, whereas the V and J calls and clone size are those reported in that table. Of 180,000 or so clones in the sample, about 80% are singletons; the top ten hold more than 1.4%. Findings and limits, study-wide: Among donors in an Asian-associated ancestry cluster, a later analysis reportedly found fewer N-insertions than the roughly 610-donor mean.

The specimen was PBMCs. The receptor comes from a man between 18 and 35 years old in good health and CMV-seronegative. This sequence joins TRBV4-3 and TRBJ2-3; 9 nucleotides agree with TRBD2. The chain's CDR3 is CASSRIGGRVPDTQYF. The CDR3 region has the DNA TGCGCCAGCAGCCGGATAGGCGGGAGGGTCCCAGATACGCAGTATTTT.